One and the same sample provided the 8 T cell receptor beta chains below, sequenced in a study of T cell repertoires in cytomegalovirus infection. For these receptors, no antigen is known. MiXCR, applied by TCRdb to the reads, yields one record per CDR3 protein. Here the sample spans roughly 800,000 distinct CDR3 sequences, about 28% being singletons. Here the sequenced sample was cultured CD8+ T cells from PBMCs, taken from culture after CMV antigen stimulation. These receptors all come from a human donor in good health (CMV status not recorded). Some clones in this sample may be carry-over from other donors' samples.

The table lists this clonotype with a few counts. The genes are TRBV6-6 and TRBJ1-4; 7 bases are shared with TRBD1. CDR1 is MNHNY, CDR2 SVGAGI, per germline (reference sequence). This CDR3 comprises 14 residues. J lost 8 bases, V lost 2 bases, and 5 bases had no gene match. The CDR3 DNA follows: TGTGCCAGCAGTTACACAGGGGCGGGGGAAAAACTGTTTTTT. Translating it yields CASSYTGAGEKLFF.

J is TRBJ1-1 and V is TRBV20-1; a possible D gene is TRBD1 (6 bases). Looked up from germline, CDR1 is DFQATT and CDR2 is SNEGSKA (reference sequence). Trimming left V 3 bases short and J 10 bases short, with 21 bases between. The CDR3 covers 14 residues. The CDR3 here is CSARDKQGRRLAFF. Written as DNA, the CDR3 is TGCAGTGCTAGGGACAAACAGGGCCGACGGTTAGCTTTCTTT.

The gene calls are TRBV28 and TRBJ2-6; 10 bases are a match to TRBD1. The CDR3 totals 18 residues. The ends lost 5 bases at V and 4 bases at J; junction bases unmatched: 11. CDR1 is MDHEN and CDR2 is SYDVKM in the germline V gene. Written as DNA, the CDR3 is TGTGCCAGCAGTCCCCGGGACAGGGGACTACGAGGGGCCAACGTCCTGACTTTC. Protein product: CASSPRDRGLRGANVLTF.

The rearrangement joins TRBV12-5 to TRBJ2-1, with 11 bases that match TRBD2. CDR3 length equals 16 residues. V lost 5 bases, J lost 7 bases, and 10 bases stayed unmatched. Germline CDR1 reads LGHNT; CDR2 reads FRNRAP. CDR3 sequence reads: CASGTIAGGPENEQFF. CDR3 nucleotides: TGTGCTAGTGGTACAATAGCGGGGGGGCCTGAAAATGAGCAGTTCTTC.

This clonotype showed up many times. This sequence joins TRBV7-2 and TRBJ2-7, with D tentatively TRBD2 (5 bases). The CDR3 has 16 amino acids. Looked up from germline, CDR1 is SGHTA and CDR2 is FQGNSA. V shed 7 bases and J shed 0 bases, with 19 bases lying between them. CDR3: CASINPRVDSSYEQYF. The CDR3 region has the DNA TGTGCCAGCATCAACCCGAGGGTGGATAGCTCCTACGAGCAGTACTTC.

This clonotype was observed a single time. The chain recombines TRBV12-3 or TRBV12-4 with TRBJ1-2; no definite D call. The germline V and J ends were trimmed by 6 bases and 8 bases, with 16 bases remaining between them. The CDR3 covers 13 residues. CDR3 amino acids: CASSPGLINGYTF. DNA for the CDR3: TGTGCCAGCAGCCCCGGGCTCATAAACGGCTACACCTTC.

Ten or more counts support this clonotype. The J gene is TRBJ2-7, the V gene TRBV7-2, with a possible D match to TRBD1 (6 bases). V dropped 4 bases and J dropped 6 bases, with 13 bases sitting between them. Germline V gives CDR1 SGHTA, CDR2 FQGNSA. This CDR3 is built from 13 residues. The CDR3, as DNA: TGTGCCAGCAGCTCAACAGGGACGTTCGAGCAGTACGTC. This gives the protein CASSSTGTFEQYV.

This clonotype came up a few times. The CDR3 DNA reads TGTGCCAGCAGCCACCGACTAGCGGGGGGGTCCTACAATGAGCAGTTCTTC. Amino acid sequence: CASSHRLAGGSYNEQFF. V is TRBV4-2 and J is TRBJ2-1, with 14 positions matching TRBD2. The ends lost 3 bases at V and 1 base at J; junction bases unmatched: 2. Germline CDR1 reads LGHNA; CDR2 reads YNFKEQ. CDR3 length: 17 residues.